Each of the 13 T cell receptor beta chains below was sequenced from the same sample in a study of blood T cells in healthy people across ages. Next came a second PCR, run for about 6 to 11 cycles, which used a sample-barcoded 5' primer along with a J-beta primer mix. TCRdb analysed the 5' RACE reads with MiXCR anew, one entry per CDR3 protein. This sample yields hundreds of thousands of distinct CDR3 sequences, of which 49% are seen a single time; roughly 30% belongs to the top ten. Sequencing was carried out using blood. The receptors originated from a woman aged 55-69 years in good health.

This clonotype was observed a single time. The germline gene is not matched at one end of the junction; a read error may be the cause. This sequence joins TRBV20-1 and TRBJ1-4; 10 bases match TRBD1. The germline CDR1 and CDR2 sequences are DFQATT and SNEGSKA (reference sequence). The CDR3 length is 13 residues. CDR3 sequence: CSARGQGQEKLFF. DNA of the CDR3: TGCAGTGCGCGGGGACAGGGGCAGGAAAAACTATTTTTT.

This clonotype was detected a few times. The V gene is TRBV6-2 or TRBV6-3, the J gene TRBJ2-7; tentative D call: TRBD2 (5 bases). The CDR3 consists of 13 residues. From germline, CDR1 is MNHEY and CDR2 SVGEGT. V shed 6 bases and J shed 4 bases, with 13 bases lying between them. The CDR3, as DNA: TGTGCCAGCAGAGGACTGCTAGGGTACGAGCAGTACTTC. Protein product: CASRGLLGYEQYF.

The rearrangement joins TRBV29-1 to TRBJ2-7; a weak D match, TRBD2 (5 bases). The V and J ends lost 3 bases and 3 bases respectively, with 15 bases between them. Germline V gene lookup returns CDR1 SQVTM and CDR2 ANQGSEA. CDR3 length: 14 residues. CDR3 residues: CSVDGEQAHYEQYF. CDR3 sequence (DNA): TGCAGCGTTGATGGGGAGCAGGCCCACTACGAGCAGTACTTC.

V is TRBV7-2 and J is TRBJ2-1; D possibly corresponds to TRBD1 (5 bases). CDR1 SGHTA and CDR2 FQGNSA come from the germline V gene. CDR3 length equals 13 residues. The V end was cut by 6 bases, the J end by 14 bases, with 20 bases between. The DNA for the CDR3 is TGTGCCAGCAGGGCTAATAGGGTAGGGGCGGAGTTCTTC. It encodes CASRANRVGAEFF.

The rearrangement links TRBV28 to TRBJ1-6; TRBD1 agrees at 8 bases. Germline trimming cut 11 bases from V and 10 bases from J; bases unmatched to any gene: 10. This CDR3 comprises 13 residues. Germline CDR1 and CDR2: MDHEN and SYDVKM. Here the CDR3 reads CASGLGQGSPLHF. As DNA, the CDR3 is TGTGCCTCGGGATTAGGACAGGGATCACCCCTCCACTTT.

The V gene is TRBV7-2, the J gene TRBJ2-1, with a possible D match to TRBD2 (6 bases). This CDR3 is 15 amino acids long. Germline V gene lookup returns CDR1 SGHTA and CDR2 FQGNSA. V lost 0 bases and J lost 10, with 16 bases in between. The CDR3 region is CASSLAPSASYEQFF. As DNA, the CDR3 is TGTGCCAGCAGCTTAGCCCCTAGCGCTTCCTACGAGCAGTTCTTC.

This chain connects TRBV20-1 to TRBJ2-6; D uncertain. Per the germline V gene, CDR1 is DFQATT and CDR2 is SNEGSKA (reference sequence). Trimming removed 2 bases from V and 0 bases from J, with 5 bases in between. This CDR3 has 14 amino acids. This CDR3 reads CSARPDSGANVLTF. CDR3 bases: TGCAGTGCTAGACCCGACTCTGGGGCCAACGTCCTGACTTTC.

J is TRBJ2-5 and V is TRBV20-1; the D is unclear. With 6 bases removed from V and 2 bases from J, the gap between germline ends came to 19 bases. Germline V gene data show CDR1 as DFQATT and CDR2 as SNEGSKA (reference sequence). This CDR3 region has 15 residues. The DNA of the CDR3 is TGCAGTGCCTCGGACCTAGAACGGCCACAAGAGACCCAGTACTTC. This codes for CSASDLERPQETQYF.

The chain uses TRBV7-9 and TRBJ1-4; no definite D call. The CDR3 has 14 residues. Trimming pared 3 bases from V and 8 bases from J, leaving 13 bases between. Germline V gene sequence: CDR1 SEHNR, CDR2 FQNEAQ (reference sequence). The DNA of the CDR3 is TGTGCCAGCAGCTTGGGGTCCGGAGGAGAAAAACTGTTTTTT. It codes for CASSLGSGGEKLFF.

Here the CDR3 DNA reads TGCAGTGCTAGCGGGAGTTCGACTAACACAGATACGCAGTATTTT. This gives the protein CSASGSSTNTDTQYF. This chain joins TRBV20-1 and TRBJ2-3; D may be TRBD2 (6 bases). The V and J ends lost 3 bases and 2 bases respectively, with 15 bases between them. CDR3 length: 15 amino acids. CDR1 DFQATT and CDR2 SNEGSKA come from the germline V gene (reference sequence).

This clonotype was seen once. The chain couples TRBV4-1 to TRBJ1-1; D gene ambiguous. Germline V lookup: CDR1 MGHRA, CDR2 YSYEKL. The CDR3 length is 18 residues. Deletions cut 0 bases from V and 4 bases from J, with 21 bases between. The CDR3 spells CASSQDSSAGAASTEAFF. DNA of the CDR3: TGCGCCAGCAGCCAAGATTCGTCGGCAGGCGCCGCGAGCACTGAAGCTTTCTTT.

This chain uses TRBV29-1 with TRBJ2-1; D gene unclear. Germline V gives CDR1 SQVTM, CDR2 ANQGSEA. The CDR3 consists of 13 residues. V was pared by 1 base and J by 8 bases, with 12 bases between. This chain's CDR3 is CSVEVSDFDEQFF. The CDR3 DNA follows: TGCAGCGTTGAAGTCTCCGACTTCGATGAGCAGTTCTTC.

The rearrangement links TRBV6-4 to TRBJ1-4; tentatively, D is TRBD1 (5 bases). The V end was cut by 8 bases, the J end by 16 bases, with 29 bases between. Germline CDR1 is MRHNA and CDR2 is SNTAGT. This CDR3 is built from 15 residues. The CDR3: CASFGTGRLLPQGFF. For the CDR3, the DNA is TGTGCCAGCTTCGGGACCGGTCGGCTCCTTCCGCAAGGGTTTTTT.